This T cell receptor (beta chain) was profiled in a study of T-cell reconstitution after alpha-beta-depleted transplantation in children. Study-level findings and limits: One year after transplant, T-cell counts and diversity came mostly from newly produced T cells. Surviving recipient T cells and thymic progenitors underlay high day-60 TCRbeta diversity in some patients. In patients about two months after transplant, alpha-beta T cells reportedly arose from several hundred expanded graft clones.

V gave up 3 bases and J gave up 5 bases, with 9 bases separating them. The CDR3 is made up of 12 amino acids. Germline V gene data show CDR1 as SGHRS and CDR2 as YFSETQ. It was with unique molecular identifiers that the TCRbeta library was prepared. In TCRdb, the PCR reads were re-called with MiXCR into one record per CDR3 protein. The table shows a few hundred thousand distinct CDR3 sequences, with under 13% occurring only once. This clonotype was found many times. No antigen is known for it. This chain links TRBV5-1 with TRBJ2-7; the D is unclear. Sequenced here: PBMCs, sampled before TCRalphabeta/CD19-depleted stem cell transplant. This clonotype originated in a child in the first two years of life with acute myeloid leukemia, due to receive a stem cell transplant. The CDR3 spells CASSSPTNEQYF. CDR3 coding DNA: TGCGCCAGCAGCTCCCCAACTAACGAGCAGTACTTC.